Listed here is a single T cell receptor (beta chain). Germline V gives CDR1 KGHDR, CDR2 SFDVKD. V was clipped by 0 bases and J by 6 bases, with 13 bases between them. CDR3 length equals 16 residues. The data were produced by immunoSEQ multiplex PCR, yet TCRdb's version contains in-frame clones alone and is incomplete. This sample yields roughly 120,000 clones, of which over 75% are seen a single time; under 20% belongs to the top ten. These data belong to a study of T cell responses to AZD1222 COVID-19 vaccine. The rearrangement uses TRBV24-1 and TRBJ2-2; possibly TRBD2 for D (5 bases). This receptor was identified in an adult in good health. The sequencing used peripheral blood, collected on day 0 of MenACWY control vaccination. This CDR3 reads CATSDLSSRGPGELFF. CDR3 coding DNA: TGTGCCACCAGTGATTTGAGCAGCCGAGGGCCCGGGGAGCTGTTTTTT.